This entry concerns a single TCR beta chain. TCRdb's copy holds only in-frame clones and misses some; the assay was immunoSEQ multiplex PCR. Here the sample spans around 98,000 clones, 84% being singletons. This record belongs to a study of blood T cell repertoires in COVID-19. Overall study context: The United States, Italy and Spain were the sources of the acute and convalescent COVID-19 samples.

This CDR3 contains 15 residues. Germline assignment: CDR1 LNHDA and CDR2 SQIVND (reference sequence). The V gene end was trimmed by 6 bases and the J gene end by 5 bases; junction bases not matched to a gene: 9. This chain joins TRBV19 and TRBJ1-4; 7 bases agree with TRBD1. The TCR originated in a woman aged 55-69 years with acute or convalescent COVID-19. Sequenced sample: peripheral blood. The CDR3 sequence is CASRRPGQLNEKLFF. As DNA, the CDR3 is TGTGCCAGTAGGCGTCCGGGACAGCTAAATGAAAAACTGTTTTTT.